A selection of T cell receptor beta chains follows, all from one sample in a study of blood T cell repertoires in COVID-19. Assay used: immunoSEQ multiplex PCR; TCRdb lists only in-frame clones, some missing. The top ten hold about 3.6% of the sample, which has about 140,000 clones, 70% to 80% seen once. The sequenced material came from peripheral blood. Source of these receptors: a man in his 60s with acute or convalescent COVID-19. Both conserved end residues are part of each CDR3. A D gene is named only where the DNA matches it firmly. Some rows mark clone size as missing; the rest say once, few, many or name a class of expanded clone.

>TRBV6-2/TRBV6-3|.|TRBJ2-7|few
TGTGCCAGCAGTTACTCGAACCCAGGTTACTACGAGCAGTACTTC
CASSYSNPGYYEQYF
>TRBV19|.|TRBJ1-5|.
TGTGCCAGTAGTCCGAGAGACAGACTTGTCGGTCAGCCCCAGCATTTT
CASSPRDRLVGQPQHF
>TRBV27|TRBD2|TRBJ2-7|.
TGTGCCAGCAGTCGGAGCGGGAGATACGAGCAGTACTTC
CASSRSGRYEQYF
>TRBV28|.|TRBJ1-3|.
TGTGCCAGCAGTCCGGGGGACGGAAACACCATATATTTT
CASSPGDGNTIYF
>TRBV6-2/TRBV6-3|TRBD1|TRBJ2-1|.
TGTGCCAGCAGTGTCCCGGGACAGCCTCCCTACAATGAGCAGTTCTTC
CASSVPGQPPYNEQFF
>TRBV4-1|.|TRBJ1-3|.
TGCGCCAGCAGCCAGAGAGAGGGCACAAACACCATATATTTT
CASSQREGTNTIYF
>TRBV12-3/TRBV12-4|.|TRBJ1-6|.
TGTGCCAGCAGTCGTTCTTCACCCCTCCACTTT
CASSRSSPLHF
>TRBV4-2|.|TRBJ2-2|.
TGTGCCAGCAGCCCTTCGACTCCGGCCTCATCGAACACCGGGGAGCTGTTTTTT
CASSPSTPASSNTGELFF
>TRBV7-2|.|TRBJ1-5|few
TGTGCCAGCAGCTTAGGTGGACAGTACAATCAGCCCCAGCATTTT
CASSLGGQYNQPQHF
>TRBV18|TRBD1|TRBJ1-1|.
TGTGCCAGCTCACCGACAGGGGCGAAGTACACTGAAGCTTTCTTT
CASSPTGAKYTEAFF
>TRBV5-4|TRBD2|TRBJ2-7|.
TGTGCCAGCAGCTTGGATGGAGCGGGACGCTCCTACGAGCAGTACTTC
CASSLDGAGRSYEQYF
>TRBV7-9|.|TRBJ1-1|.
TGTGCCAGCAGAGAGGATCGGGACACTGAAGCTTTCTTT
CASREDRDTEAFF
>TRBV6-4|.|TRBJ1-1|few
TGTGCCAGCAGTGCCGGGAGTCGCACTGAAGCTTTCTTT
CASSAGSRTEAFF
>TRBV29-1|.|TRBJ2-7|.
TGCAGCGGCGGACAGGGCGGGAGAAACGAGCAGTACTTC
CSGGQGGRNEQYF
>TRBV7-3|TRBD1|TRBJ2-2|.
TGTGCCAGCAGCGGGACAGGGGTCACCGGGGAGCTGTTTTTT
CASSGTGVTGELFF
>TRBV5-6|TRBD1|TRBJ1-2|.
TGTGCCAGCAGCCGCCGGGACAGGGGACAGGGGTATGGCTACACCTTC
CASSRRDRGQGYGYTF
>TRBV28|.|TRBJ1-6|.
TGTGCCAGCAGTCCCTCCCCTCGGGCCCTCCACTTT
CASSPSPRALHF
>TRBV7-3|.|TRBJ1-3|.
TGTGCCAGTGAGGGCGTCTCCTCCTCTGGAAACACCATATATTTT
CASEGVSSSGNTIYF
>TRBV6-2/TRBV6-3|TRBD2|TRBJ2-5|.
TGTGCCAGCAGCCCCCCGCTAGCGGGTCAAGAGACCCAGTACTTC
CASSPPLAGQETQYF
>TRBV19|.|TRBJ1-2|.
TGTGCCAGTAGTATCTCGGGTCCGGCGAGCTATGGCTACACCTTC
CASSISGPASYGYTF
>TRBV5-1|TRBD2|TRBJ2-7|.
TGCGCCAGCAGCTTGGAGCGGGGTTCTACCTACGAGCAGTACTTC
CASSLERGSTYEQYF
>TRBV3-1/TRBV3-2|TRBD1|TRBJ2-5|.
TGTGCCAGCAGCCTCCAGGGGGCGCTGGGGACCCAGTACTTC
CASSLQGALGTQYF
>TRBV19|TRBD1|TRBJ1-2|.
TGTGCCAGTATCCGGGGGACAGGGGGCGCCGGTGGCTACACCTTC
CASIRGTGGAGGYTF
>TRBV18|TRBD1|TRBJ2-7|.
TGTGCCAGCTCAACTGGACAGGGAGGCTACGAGCAGTACTTC
CASSTGQGGYEQYF
>TRBV3-1/TRBV3-2|.|TRBJ2-6|.
TGTGCCAGCAGCCAAGATATAGGGGCTGGGGCCAACGTCCTGACTTTC
CASSQDIGAGANVLTF
>TRBV4-3|.|TRBJ1-5|.
TGCGCCAGCAGCCAAGAACTCGTCAGGGTGGGTTATAGCAATCAGCCCCAGCATTTT
CASSQELVRVGYSNQPQHF
>TRBV6-5|.|TRBJ2-7|few
TGTGCCAGCTCCACGGTGGGCCTCTCCTACGAGCAGTACTTC
CASSTVGLSYEQYF
>TRBV10-3|.|TRBJ2-3|.
TGTGCCATCAGTGAGGGGGTCTGGGGCGGGAAGGGCGCAGATACGCAGTATTTT
CAISEGVWGGKGADTQYF
>TRBV9|.|TRBJ1-3|few
TGTGCCAGCAGCGGTGGACAGAACCCGTTCAGCTCTGGAAACACCATATATTTT
CASSGGQNPFSSGNTIYF
>TRBV27|.|TRBJ2-7|.
TGTGCCAGCAGTTCCTACCTATACTCCTACGAGCAGTACTTC
CASSSYLYSYEQYF
>TRBV25-1|.|TRBJ1-4|.
TGTGCCAGCAGTGAACCCAGACAACTTGGTGAAAAACTGTTTTTT
CASSEPRQLGEKLFF
>TRBV19|TRBD2|TRBJ2-2|.
TGTGCCAGTAGTATAGGGAATAGCGGGGTCGGGGAGCTGTTTTTT
CASSIGNSGVGELFF
>TRBV18|.|TRBJ1-1|once
TGTGCCAGCTCACCAAAAAGGGGGGGCACTGAAGCTTTCTTT
CASSPKRGGTEAFF
>TRBV14|TRBD2|TRBJ2-1|.
TGTGCCAGCAGCCAAGATTTGAAACTAGCGGGAGACGAGCAGTTCTTC
CASSQDLKLAGDEQFF
>TRBV4-3|.|TRBJ2-3|.
TGCGCCAGCAGCCATCACCAGGGAGGGGGGCGGAGAGATACGCAGTATTTT
CASSHHQGGGRRDTQYF
>TRBV19|TRBD1|TRBJ2-5|.
TGTGCCACCAAGCAGAGACAGGGGGGGGAGACCCAGTACTTC
CATKQRQGGETQYF
>TRBV2|TRBD1|TRBJ1-3|once
TGTGCCAGCAGAACGGACAGGGGGCCGGCAAACACCATATATTTT
CASRTDRGPANTIYF
>TRBV7-2|.|TRBJ2-5|once
TGTGCCAGCAGCTCAGAGCTACGAGCGACTCAAGAGACCCAGTACTTC
CASSSELRATQETQYF
>TRBV6-2/TRBV6-3|.|TRBJ1-1|.
TGTGCCAGCAGTTACTACCCAGGCAAGTTGAACACTGAAGCTTTCTTT
CASSYYPGKLNTEAFF
>TRBV5-1|.|TRBJ1-4|.
TGCGCCAGCAGCTTGGACGGACTCAATGAAAAACTGTTTTTT
CASSLDGLNEKLFF
>TRBV15|TRBD1|TRBJ1-1|.
TGTGCCACCAGCAGAGAACCAGGGGGGAACACTGAAGCTTTCTTT
CATSREPGGNTEAFF
>TRBV6-2/TRBV6-3|.|TRBJ2-7|.
TGTGCCAGCAGTCGTCGGGACACGGCATACGAGCAGTACTTC
CASSRRDTAYEQYF
>TRBV27|.|TRBJ1-2|.
TGTGCCAGCAGTTTGTCAACAGGGTCGCCTTGGGGCTACACCTTC
CASSLSTGSPWGYTF
>TRBV9|.|TRBJ2-6|.
TGTGCCAGCAGCCCCCTTGGCGGTTCTGGGGCCAACGTCCTGACTTTC
CASSPLGGSGANVLTF
>TRBV30|TRBD2|TRBJ2-1|once
TGTGCCTGGAGTGAGGGTATTCTAGCGGGAGGGACCTCCTCCTACAATGAGCAGTTCTTC
CAWSEGILAGGTSSYNEQFF
>TRBV6-4|TRBD1|TRBJ1-6|.
TGTGCCAGGGGGACAGGGAGGGGGTATAATTCACCCCTCCACTTT
CARGTGRGYNSPLHF
>TRBV19|.|TRBJ2-7|.
TGTGCCAGTAGCCAGGGTTTCTACGAGCAGTACTTC
CASSQGFYEQYF
>TRBV7-2|.|TRBJ1-2|.
TGTGCCAGCAGCTTAGCGATGGGCTTCACCTTC
CASSLAMGFTF
>TRBV9|.|TRBJ2-7|.
TGTGCCAGCAGCGCGAACCGGTACGAGCAGTACTTC
CASSANRYEQYF
>TRBV6-5|.|TRBJ2-1|.
TGTGCCAGCAACAGCTACAATGAGCAGTTCTTC
CASNSYNEQFF
>TRBV6-6|.|TRBJ2-2|.
TGTGCCACCCTACGGGGGGCTAGCAACACCGGGGAGCTGTTTTTT
CATLRGASNTGELFF
>TRBV30|.|TRBJ1-2|.
TGTGCCTGGATCACGTCCGTGACGGGCTATGGCTACACCTTC
CAWITSVTGYGYTF